This passage covers 8 T cell receptor beta chains from one sample sequenced in a study of T cells in women clearing cervical HPV infection. Here immunoSEQ multiplex PCR was the method, and the copy in TCRdb shows in-frame clones only, minus some. This repertoire includes about 35,000 clones. Sequencing used blood buffy coat. The receptors derive from a woman between 18 and 75 years old with a cervical HPV16 infection that either progressed to CIN3+ or cleared (not recorded which).

On this clone itself: With the read ending 3 residues before the CDR3 end, the germline J gene is used to fill in that end. The V gene is TRBV5-1, the J gene TRBJ2-3; 7 bases fit TRBD1. Germline assignment: CDR1 SGHRS and CDR2 YFSETQ. V shed 4 bases and J 2 bases; nucleotides not matched to a gene: 7. CDR3 size: 15 residues. CDR3 DNA (partial): TGCGCCAGCAGCCTGACGGGACAGACCACAGATACG. Translating it yields CASSLTGQTTDT. The complete CDR3 protein is CASSLTGQTTDTQYF.

About this clone itself: The read finishes 3 residues shy of the CDR3 end, and the germline J gene is used to complete it. J is TRBJ2-5 and V is TRBV5-4, with 9 bases aligning to TRBD2. Germline values: CDR1 SGHNT, CDR2 YYREEE (reference sequence). V lost 1 base and J lost 5; bases outside the gene matches: 6. The CDR3 extends over 15 amino acids. CDR3 protein: CASSLSSGGRETQYF. Incomplete CDR3 DNA: TGTGCCAGCAGCTTGAGCAGCGGGGGGCGGGAGACC.

Points on this clone: The read ends 3 residues shy of where the CDR3 ends; the end is completed using the germline J gene. V gene TRBV18 combines with J gene TRBJ2-2; TRBD2 is a possible D gene (6 bases). The CDR3 loop spans 14 amino acids. The germline V gene encodes CDR1 KGHSH and CDR2 LQKENI. CDR3 DNA (partial): TGTGCCAGCTCCAAACTAGCAACTAATGAAAAG. Translating it yields CASSKLATNEK. The whole CDR3 sequence reads CASSKLATNEKLFF.

In the case of this clone: The read terminates 3 residues before the CDR3 end, so the remaining end is supplied by the germline J gene. The chain joins TRBV29-1 to TRBJ2-7; D gene ambiguous. Trimming removed 0 bases from V and 6 bases from J, with 9 bases in between. The length of the CDR3 is 12 residues. Looked up from germline, CDR1 is SQVTM and CDR2 is ANQGSEA. CDR3 bases read: TGCAGCGTTGAAGAAGGGTTGAGCGAG. Protein sequence: CSVEEGLSE. The full CDR3 reads CSVEEGLSEQYF.

As to this clone: The read is 3 residues too short to cover the CDR3 end, so that end is filled in from the germline J gene. The V gene is TRBV20-1, the J gene TRBJ1-1; 9 bases map to TRBD1. Germline V gives CDR1 DFQATT, CDR2 SNEGSKA (reference sequence). J was trimmed by 4 bases and V by 0 bases; bases with no gene match: 15. The CDR3 loop spans 18 amino acids. This CDR3 is CSARDSKATHRGRTEAFF. CDR3 DNA (partial): TGCAGTGCTAGAGACTCAAAAGCCACCCACAGGGGGCGCACTGAA.

As regards this clone: The DNA ends 3 residues before the CDR3 does, and the rest of the CDR3 is filled in from the germline J gene. J is TRBJ2-5 and V is TRBV6-1, with TRBD1 as a possible D gene (5 bases). The CDR3 is 15 residues long. Trimming took off 4 bases at V and 1 base at J, with 13 bases between the two ends. Per germline, CDR1 MNHNS and CDR2 SASEGT. The CDR3 sequence: CASSGRSGFQETQYF. The DNA read from the CDR3 is TGTGCCAGCAGTGGTAGATCAGGGTTCCAAGAGACC.

Remarks on this clone: The sequence runs out 3 residues before the end of the CDR3; the remainder is reconstructed from the germline J gene. This sequence joins TRBV20-1 and TRBJ1-1; a possible D gene is TRBD1 (6 bases). The V gene lost 4 bases and the J gene lost 4 bases, with 19 bases spanning the gap. CDR3 length equals 15 residues. Germline V lookup: CDR1 DFQATT, CDR2 SNEGSKA (reference sequence). The CDR3 spells CSAKPLGQSGTEAFF. The part of the CDR3 DNA that was read is TGCAGTGCTAAACCCTTGGGACAATCCGGCACTGAA.

The CDR3: CASSITGANVLTF. The sequenced part of the CDR3 DNA is TGTGCCAGTAGTATTACTGGGGCCAACGTC. The chain combines TRBV19 with TRBJ2-6; D is uncertain. The read terminates 3 residues ahead of where the CDR3 ends, so the germline J gene completes it. Trimming stripped 3 bases from V and 2 bases from J, with 2 bases between. The CDR3 has 13 amino acids. Germline V gives CDR1 LNHDA, CDR2 SQIVND (reference sequence).